What follows are 4 T cell receptor beta chains derived from one specimen sequenced in a study of blood T cell repertoires in COVID-19. The table came from immunoSEQ multiplex PCR; TCRdb's copy has only in-frame clones and leaves some out. This sample has approximately 220,000 clones, with around 92% found just once. Sample: PBMCs or T cells enriched from blood (not recorded which). Receptor source: a woman aged 30 to 39 with acute COVID-19.

The chain employs TRBV3-1 (or the pseudogene TRBV3-2) and TRBJ1-1, with 7 bases fitting TRBD1. Germline V gene data show CDR1 as LGHDT and CDR2 as YNNKEL (reference sequence). The CDR3 length is 16 residues. Losses at the gene ends were 3 bases for V and 11 bases for J; bases not matched to a gene: 18. The CDR3: CASSQGRQGMGLWAFF. In nucleotides, the CDR3 is TGTGCCAGCAGCCAGGGCCGACAGGGTATGGGTTTGTGGGCTTTCTTT.

V gene TRBV19 combines with J gene TRBJ1-5; TRBD1 might be the D (6 bases). Germline lookup yields CDR1 LNHDA and CDR2 SQIVND (reference sequence). The CDR3 runs to 16 residues. Trimming removed 5 bases at V and 4 bases at J, with 18 bases between. CDR3 in amino acids: CASSSMGGGRNQPQHF. The CDR3 DNA reads as TGTGCCAGTAGTTCGATGGGAGGGGGGAGGAATCAGCCCCAGCATTTT.

The chain has TRBV7-9 and TRBJ1-2; D is perhaps TRBD1 (5 bases). V was clipped by 5 bases and J by 2 bases, with 18 bases between them. The CDR3 totals 16 residues. Germline assignment: CDR1 SEHNR and CDR2 FQNEAQ (reference sequence). For the CDR3, the DNA is TGTGCCAGCAGCCACGGCTTGGAGGGGAAAAACTATGGCTACACCTTC. Its protein product is CASSHGLEGKNYGYTF.

J is TRBJ2-1 and V is TRBV5-4; 7 bases line up with TRBD2. The germline CDR1 and CDR2 sequences are SGHNT and YYREEE (reference sequence). Trimming took 1 base from V and 9 from J; bases not matched to a gene: 1. The CDR3 runs to 12 residues. The CDR3 protein is CASSLREGEQFF. The CDR3 coding sequence is TGTGCCAGCAGCTTGAGGGAGGGTGAGCAGTTCTTC.